This TCR beta chain was sequenced for a study of control samples from healthy donors and cancer patients. This clone was seen a few times. Here immunoSEQ multiplex PCR was the method, and the copy in TCRdb shows in-frame clones only, minus some. There are over 80,000 clones in the sample; just under 85% occur only once, and around a fifth lies in the top ten. Germline V gene sequence: CDR1 MGHDK, CDR2 SYGVNS. This CDR3 region has 14 residues. The V end was cut by 0 bases, the J end by 8 bases, with 8 bases between. V gene TRBV25-1 combines with J gene TRBJ1-6; unclear D gene. Sequencing was done on a sample of blood. The sequence derives from a young man in good health. The CDR3 bases are TGTGCCAGCAGTGAATATGGCCACGATTCACCCCTCCACTTT. Translation: CASSEYGHDSPLHF.